A single sample gave rise to the 8 T cell receptor beta chains below, sequenced in a study of shared clonotypes between healthy human individuals. Profiled with immunoSEQ multiplex PCR; TCRdb holds only in-frame clones, not every one. The data hold some 2.1 million clones, with 85% to 95% observed a single time. Sequenced: naive CD4+ T cells sorted from blood. Subset denoted: CD45RA+ positively selected. Source of these receptors: a man aged 18 to 29 in good health.

This chain joins TRBV5-4 and TRBJ2-3; 15 bases are shared with TRBD2. There are 16 residues in the CDR3. J was trimmed by 6 bases and V by 3 bases; bases with no gene match: 5. CDR1 and CDR2 from the germline V gene are SGHNT and YYREEE (reference sequence). The CDR3 is CASSSGTSGGSDTQYF. CDR3 nucleotide sequence: TGTGCCAGCAGCTCCGGGACTAGCGGGGGGAGCGATACGCAGTATTTT.

The V call is TRBV12-5, the J call TRBJ2-1, with a tentative D call TRBD1 (5 bases). Germline loops: CDR1 LGHNT, CDR2 FRNRAP. V was pared by 6 bases and J by 7 bases, with 16 bases between. The CDR3 contains 14 residues. CDR3 sequence (DNA): TGTGCTAGTGGAACTCCAGGGATAGGTAATGAGCAGTTCTTC. Its protein is CASGTPGIGNEQFF.

The chain has TRBV27 and TRBJ1-5, with 8 nucleotides matching TRBD1. The CDR3 length is 15 residues. Per germline, CDR1 MNHEY and CDR2 SMNVEV (reference sequence). V shed 4 bases, J shed 4 bases, and the junction held 6 bases outside the gene matches. The CDR3 protein is CASSSDRALNQPQHF. For the CDR3, the DNA is TGTGCCAGCAGTTCGGACAGGGCCCTTAATCAGCCCCAGCATTTT.

CDR3 in amino acids: CASTLGSGLAGVRETQYF. Written as DNA, the CDR3 is TGTGCCAGCACCCTAGGCTCCGGGCTAGCGGGAGTGAGGGAGACCCAGTACTTC. The chain joins TRBV11-2 to TRBJ2-5; 10 positions agree with TRBD2. V lost 7 bases, J lost 5 bases, and 19 bases stayed unmatched. CDR3 length: 18 amino acids. Per germline, CDR1 SGHAT and CDR2 FQNNGV.

This clone has just one count. The chain uses TRBV28 and TRBJ2-7; D is unclear. In germline, CDR1 is MDHEN, CDR2 SYDVKM. The CDR3 loop spans 11 amino acids. V was cut by 7 bases and J by 7 bases, with 11 bases left in between. The CDR3 is CASTATSEQYF. The CDR3 DNA reads as TGTGCCAGCACCGCTACATCGGAGCAGTACTTC.

This sequence joins TRBV19 and TRBJ2-2; TRBD1 is a possible D gene (5 bases). In germline, CDR1 is LNHDA, CDR2 SQIVND (reference sequence). The CDR3 spans 12 residues. CDR3 sequence reads: CACGRPGGELFF. As DNA, the CDR3 is TGTGCATGTGGACGGCCAGGGGGGGAGCTGTTTTTT.

Regarding this clone: One junction end disagrees with the germline gene, perhaps due to a read error. Other DNA sequences in the sample encode the same CDR3. The chain recombines TRBV7-7 with TRBJ2-5; no definite D call. The CDR3 is 12 amino acids. The germline V gene encodes CDR1 SSHAT and CDR2 FNYEAQ (reference sequence). CDR3 in amino acids: CASSSPGETQYF. CDR3 in DNA: TGTGCTAGCAGCTCCCCCGGGGAGACCCAGTACTTC.

This chain joins TRBV9 and TRBJ2-7, with D tentatively TRBD2 (5 bases). The ends were cut back, 0 bases at V and 6 bases at J, with 13 bases in the middle. Per germline, CDR1 SGDLS and CDR2 YYNGEE. The CDR3 has 14 amino acids. CDR3 loop: CASSVASTNGEQYF. For the CDR3, the DNA is TGTGCCAGCAGCGTAGCTAGCACAAACGGCGAGCAGTACTTC.